A selection of T cell receptor beta chains follows, all from one sample in a study of T cell changes during pregnancy in multiple sclerosis. The protocol was immunoSEQ multiplex PCR, while the TCRdb copy is restricted to in-frame clones and leaves out a portion. The sample consists of some 69,000 clones, roughly 87% of them appearing once. This specimen was peripheral blood, taken in the second trimester of pregnancy. These receptors were obtained from a female donor in good health, enrolled as a control in a pregnancy study. Both conserved end residues are part of each CDR3. Each record gives: J gene, V gene, clone size, D gene, CDR3 protein, CDR3 DNA. A D gene is named only where the DNA matches it firmly. The listing skips clone size in some rows; elsewhere it reads once, few, many or a size class.

j_gene: TRBJ2-1
v_gene: TRBV5-1
abundance: -
d_gene: TRBD1
CDR3aa: CASRRPGQSVGEQFF
CDR3nt: TGCGCCAGCAGGCGGCCGGGACAGTCGGTGGGTGAGCAGTTCTTC

j_gene: TRBJ2-7
v_gene: TRBV6-1
abundance: -
d_gene: TRBD1
CDR3aa: CATEDRVGDEQYF
CDR3nt: TGTGCCACCGAGGACAGGGTAGGTGACGAGCAGTACTTC

j_gene: TRBJ2-2
v_gene: TRBV7-3
abundance: -
d_gene: -
CDR3aa: CASSSGQNTGELFF
CDR3nt: TGTGCCAGCAGCTCAGGACAGAACACCGGGGAGCTGTTTTTT

j_gene: TRBJ1-3
v_gene: TRBV5-1
abundance: -
d_gene: -
CDR3aa: CASSLNGGVKGNTIYF
CDR3nt: TGCGCCAGCAGCTTGAACGGGGGGGTTAAAGGAAACACCATATATTTT

j_gene: TRBJ1-1
v_gene: TRBV6-1
abundance: -
d_gene: -
CDR3aa: CASSWAMDTEAFF
CDR3nt: TGTGCCAGCAGTTGGGCGATGGACACTGAAGCTTTCTTT

j_gene: TRBJ1-2
v_gene: TRBV19
abundance: -
d_gene: TRBD1
CDR3aa: CASSDGTGDGYTF
CDR3nt: TGTGCCAGTAGTGACGGGACAGGGGATGGCTACACCTTC

j_gene: TRBJ1-5
v_gene: TRBV18
abundance: -
d_gene: TRBD1
CDR3aa: CASSLRRLGGSQPQHF
CDR3nt: TGTGCCAGCTCATTACGTAGGTTAGGGGGCAGTCAGCCCCAGCATTTT

j_gene: TRBJ2-7
v_gene: TRBV30
abundance: once
d_gene: -
CDR3aa: CASIAGPTSYEQYF
CDR3nt: TGTGCCTCCATAGCAGGGCCGACCTCCTACGAGCAGTACTTC

j_gene: TRBJ1-4
v_gene: TRBV19
abundance: -
d_gene: -
CDR3aa: CASSAAAGEKLFF
CDR3nt: TGTGCCAGTAGTGCGGCTGCGGGTGAAAAACTGTTTTTT

j_gene: TRBJ1-1
v_gene: TRBV18
abundance: -
d_gene: -
CDR3aa: CASSDSNGEAFF
CDR3nt: TGTGCCAGCTCCGACAGTAACGGGGAAGCTTTCTTT

j_gene: TRBJ1-2
v_gene: TRBV18
abundance: -
d_gene: -
CDR3aa: CASSPASGVQEGYTF
CDR3nt: TGTGCCAGCTCACCAGCTTCAGGGGTACAGGAAGGCTACACCTTC

j_gene: TRBJ2-1
v_gene: TRBV30
abundance: -
d_gene: TRBD2
CDR3aa: CAWSVRGGQFF
CDR3nt: TGTGCCTGGAGTGTCCGGGGGGGCCAGTTCTTC

j_gene: TRBJ1-2
v_gene: TRBV30
abundance: once
d_gene: -
CDR3aa: CAWGPHGYTF
CDR3nt: TGTGCCTGGGGCCCTCATGGCTACACCTTC

j_gene: TRBJ1-1
v_gene: TRBV7-9
abundance: -
d_gene: -
CDR3aa: CASSSLQRMNTEAFF
CDR3nt: TGTGCCAGCAGCTCCTTACAGAGAATGAACACTGAAGCTTTCTTT

j_gene: TRBJ2-7
v_gene: TRBV2
abundance: -
d_gene: -
CDR3aa: CASTPGLAYEQYF
CDR3nt: TGTGCCAGCACCCCAGGCTTAGCCTACGAGCAGTACTTC

j_gene: TRBJ1-2
v_gene: TRBV30
abundance: -
d_gene: -
CDR3aa: CAWSVDPGIGYTF
CDR3nt: TGTGCCTGGAGTGTAGATCCAGGGATCGGCTACACCTTC

j_gene: TRBJ2-7
v_gene: TRBV5-1
abundance: -
d_gene: TRBD1
CDR3aa: CASSLAGGQVYEQYF
CDR3nt: TGCGCCAGCAGCTTGGCAGGGGGTCAGGTCTACGAGCAGTACTTC

j_gene: TRBJ1-1
v_gene: TRBV5-1
abundance: few
d_gene: -
CDR3aa: CASSFREVNTEAFF
CDR3nt: TGCGCCAGCAGCTTTCGGGAGGTGAACACTGAAGCTTTCTTT

j_gene: TRBJ1-1
v_gene: TRBV27
abundance: -
d_gene: -
CDR3aa: CASKYQVNTEAFF
CDR3nt: TGTGCCAGCAAATACCAGGTGAACACTGAAGCTTTCTTT

j_gene: TRBJ2-1
v_gene: TRBV20-1
abundance: -
d_gene: -
CDR3aa: CSASFRNEQFF
CDR3nt: TGCAGTGCTAGTTTCCGCAATGAGCAGTTCTTC

j_gene: TRBJ2-7
v_gene: TRBV19
abundance: -
d_gene: -
CDR3aa: CASSISSSYEQYF
CDR3nt: TGTGCCAGTAGTATCAGTTCCTCCTACGAGCAGTACTTC

j_gene: TRBJ2-1
v_gene: TRBV15
abundance: -
d_gene: TRBD1
CDR3aa: CATSREGTGHNEQFF
CDR3nt: TGTGCCACCAGCAGAGAGGGGACAGGGCACAATGAGCAGTTCTTC

j_gene: TRBJ1-3
v_gene: TRBV29-1
abundance: -
d_gene: TRBD1
CDR3aa: CSADRTGNGNTIYF
CDR3nt: TGCAGCGCCGACCGGACAGGGAACGGAAACACCATATATTTT

j_gene: TRBJ2-7
v_gene: TRBV6-5
abundance: -
d_gene: -
CDR3aa: CASSSHEVGTYEQYF
CDR3nt: TGTGCCAGCAGTTCCCACGAGGTAGGGACTTACGAGCAGTACTTC

j_gene: TRBJ1-4
v_gene: TRBV6-1
abundance: -
d_gene: TRBD1
CDR3aa: CASSSRTGNEKLFF
CDR3nt: TGTGCCAGCAGTTCCCGGACAGGCAATGAAAAACTGTTTTTT

j_gene: TRBJ2-3
v_gene: TRBV29-1
abundance: -
d_gene: -
CDR3aa: CSVFLGGDADTQYF
CDR3nt: TGCAGCGTTTTTTTGGGGGGTGATGCAGATACGCAGTATTTT

j_gene: TRBJ1-2
v_gene: TRBV7-2
abundance: -
d_gene: TRBD1
CDR3aa: CASSGGTGSTFRGYTF
CDR3nt: TGTGCCAGCAGCGGGGGGACAGGGTCTACATTTAGGGGCTACACCTTC

j_gene: TRBJ1-1
v_gene: TRBV6-1
abundance: -
d_gene: TRBD1
CDR3aa: CASRRDRAPMAEAFF
CDR3nt: TGTGCCAGCAGGAGGGACAGGGCTCCTATGGCTGAAGCTTTCTTT

j_gene: TRBJ1-5
v_gene: TRBV6-1
abundance: -
d_gene: -
CDR3aa: CASSEGAPAGQPQHF
CDR3nt: TGTGCCAGCAGTGAAGGGGCCCCCGCGGGTCAGCCCCAGCATTTT

j_gene: TRBJ2-1
v_gene: TRBV7-9
abundance: -
d_gene: -
CDR3aa: CASSIADEQFF
CDR3nt: TGTGCCAGCAGCATAGCCGATGAGCAGTTCTTC

j_gene: TRBJ2-1
v_gene: TRBV10-3
abundance: -
d_gene: TRBD2
CDR3aa: CAIRRENSYNEQFF
CDR3nt: TGTGCCATCAGGCGGGAGAACTCCTACAATGAGCAGTTCTTC

j_gene: TRBJ2-4
v_gene: TRBV9
abundance: -
d_gene: -
CDR3aa: CASGAPKIF
CDR3nt: TGTGCCAGCGGGGCTCCCAAGATATTC

j_gene: TRBJ2-1
v_gene: TRBV19
abundance: -
d_gene: TRBD2
CDR3aa: CATSGLGEINEQFF
CDR3nt: TGTGCCACCTCGGGACTAGGGGAAATCAATGAGCAGTTCTTC

j_gene: TRBJ2-1
v_gene: TRBV6-6
abundance: -
d_gene: -
CDR3aa: CASSRDLDGREQFF
CDR3nt: TGTGCCAGCAGCCGGGACTTAGATGGTCGGGAGCAGTTCTTC

j_gene: TRBJ2-5
v_gene: TRBV7-9
abundance: -
d_gene: TRBD1
CDR3aa: CASSRDSQETQYF
CDR3nt: TGTGCCAGCAGCCGGGACAGCCAAGAGACCCAGTACTTC

j_gene: TRBJ2-1
v_gene: TRBV28
abundance: -
d_gene: -
CDR3aa: CASSEPSDYNEQFF
CDR3nt: TGTGCCAGCAGTGAGCCTAGCGATTACAATGAGCAGTTCTTC

j_gene: TRBJ2-4
v_gene: TRBV7-9
abundance: -
d_gene: TRBD1
CDR3aa: CASSLPPGQGHPGIQYF
CDR3nt: TGTGCCAGCAGCTTACCTCCGGGACAGGGGCACCCCGGCATTCAGTACTTC

j_gene: TRBJ2-7
v_gene: TRBV19
abundance: -
d_gene: -
CDR3aa: CASSMDSYEQYF
CDR3nt: TGTGCCAGTAGTATGGACAGCTACGAGCAGTACTTC

j_gene: TRBJ1-5
v_gene: TRBV6-1
abundance: -
d_gene: TRBD1
CDR3aa: CASSEYSGTGVLSNQPQHF
CDR3nt: TGTGCCAGCAGTGAATATAGCGGGACAGGGGTATTGAGCAATCAGCCCCAGCATTTT

j_gene: TRBJ1-2
v_gene: TRBV5-1
abundance: -
d_gene: TRBD1
CDR3aa: CASSFREGQGAYGYTF
CDR3nt: TGCGCCAGCAGCTTCCGGGAGGGACAGGGGGCCTATGGCTACACCTTC

j_gene: TRBJ1-1
v_gene: TRBV15
abundance: -
d_gene: -
CDR3aa: CATSRVGGNTEAFF
CDR3nt: TGTGCCACCAGCAGAGTTGGAGGGAACACTGAAGCTTTCTTT

j_gene: TRBJ2-5
v_gene: TRBV5-1
abundance: -
d_gene: TRBD2
CDR3aa: CASNPGLAGETQYF
CDR3nt: TGCGCCAGCAACCCGGGACTAGCAGGAGAGACCCAGTACTTC

j_gene: TRBJ2-1
v_gene: TRBV5-6
abundance: -
d_gene: -
CDR3aa: CASTNLGTANEQFF
CDR3nt: TGTGCCAGCACCAACCTCGGGACTGCCAATGAGCAGTTCTTC

j_gene: TRBJ2-7
v_gene: TRBV6-5
abundance: -
d_gene: -
CDR3aa: CASSNRDEQYF
CDR3nt: TGTGCCAGCAGCAACAGGGACGAGCAGTACTTC

j_gene: TRBJ2-6
v_gene: TRBV7-8
abundance: -
d_gene: -
CDR3aa: CASSLEGPDRSYSGANVLTF
CDR3nt: TGTGCCAGCAGCTTAGAGGGACCAGACAGGTCGTACTCTGGGGCCAACGTCCTGACTTTC

j_gene: TRBJ2-3
v_gene: TRBV15
abundance: -
d_gene: TRBD2
CDR3aa: CATGAGGTSTDTQYF
CDR3nt: TGTGCCACCGGAGCGGGGGGGACTAGCACAGATACGCAGTATTTT

j_gene: TRBJ1-2
v_gene: TRBV5-8
abundance: once
d_gene: TRBD1
CDR3aa: CASSLARGGSYGYTF
CDR3nt: TGTGCCAGCAGCTTGGCCCGAGGGGGCTCATATGGCTACACCTTC

j_gene: TRBJ1-1
v_gene: TRBV6-6
abundance: -
d_gene: TRBD1
CDR3aa: CASSYEGAGTEAFF
CDR3nt: TGTGCCAGCAGTTATGAGGGGGCCGGCACTGAAGCTTTCTTT

j_gene: TRBJ1-1
v_gene: TRBV5-1
abundance: few
d_gene: -
CDR3aa: CASSLSMRNTEAFF
CDR3nt: TGCGCCAGCAGCTTGAGCATGAGGAACACTGAAGCTTTCTTT

j_gene: TRBJ1-5
v_gene: TRBV7-9
abundance: -
d_gene: -
CDR3aa: CASSPTGQDQPQHF
CDR3nt: TGTGCCAGCAGCCCCACGGGACAAGATCAGCCCCAGCATTTT

j_gene: TRBJ2-3
v_gene: TRBV20-1
abundance: few
d_gene: -
CDR3aa: CSAPTTTQYF
CDR3nt: TGCAGTGCCCCCACAACTACGCAGTATTTT

j_gene: TRBJ2-1
v_gene: TRBV7-9
abundance: -
d_gene: TRBD1
CDR3aa: CASRQGTSSYNEQFF
CDR3nt: TGTGCCAGCAGACAGGGGACGAGCTCCTACAATGAGCAGTTCTTC

j_gene: TRBJ1-1
v_gene: TRBV9
abundance: once
d_gene: TRBD1
CDR3aa: CASSPHRQGTGTEAFF
CDR3nt: TGTGCCAGCAGCCCTCATCGACAGGGGACTGGGACTGAAGCTTTCTTT

j_gene: TRBJ2-3
v_gene: TRBV7-9
abundance: -
d_gene: TRBD1
CDR3aa: CAMMQGDGTDTQYF
CDR3nt: TGTGCCATGATGCAGGGGGATGGCACAGATACGCAGTATTTT